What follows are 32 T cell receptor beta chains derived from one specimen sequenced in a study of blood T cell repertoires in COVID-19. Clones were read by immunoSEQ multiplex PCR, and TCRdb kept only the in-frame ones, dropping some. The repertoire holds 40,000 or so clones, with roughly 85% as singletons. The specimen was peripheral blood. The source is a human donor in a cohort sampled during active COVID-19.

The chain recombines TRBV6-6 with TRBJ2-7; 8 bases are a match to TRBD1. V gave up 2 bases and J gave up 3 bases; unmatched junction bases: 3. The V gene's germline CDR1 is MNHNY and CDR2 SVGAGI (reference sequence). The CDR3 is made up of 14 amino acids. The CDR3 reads CASSYGRGLYEQYF. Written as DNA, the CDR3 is TGTGCCAGCAGTTACGGCAGGGGGCTCTACGAGCAGTACTTC.

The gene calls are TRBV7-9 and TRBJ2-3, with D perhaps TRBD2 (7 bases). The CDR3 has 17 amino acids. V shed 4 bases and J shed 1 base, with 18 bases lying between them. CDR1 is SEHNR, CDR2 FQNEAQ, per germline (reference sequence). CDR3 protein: CASSSTPLRGRTDTQYF. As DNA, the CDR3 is TGTGCCAGCAGCTCGACCCCGTTGCGGGGGCGCACAGATACGCAGTATTTT.

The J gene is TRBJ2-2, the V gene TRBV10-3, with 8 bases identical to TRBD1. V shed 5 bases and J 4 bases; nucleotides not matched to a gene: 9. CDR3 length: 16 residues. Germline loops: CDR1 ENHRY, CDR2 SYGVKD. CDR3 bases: TGTGCCATCAGTCCAAGAACAGGGGGTCGCACCGGGGAGCTGTTTTTT. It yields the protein CAISPRTGGRTGELFF.

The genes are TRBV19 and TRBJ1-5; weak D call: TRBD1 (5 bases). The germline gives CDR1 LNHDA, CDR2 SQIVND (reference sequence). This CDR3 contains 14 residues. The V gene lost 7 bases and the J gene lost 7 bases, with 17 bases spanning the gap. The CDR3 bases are TGTGCCAGTACCACGACAGAAAGTAGCCAGCCCCAGCATTTT. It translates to CASTTTESSQPQHF.

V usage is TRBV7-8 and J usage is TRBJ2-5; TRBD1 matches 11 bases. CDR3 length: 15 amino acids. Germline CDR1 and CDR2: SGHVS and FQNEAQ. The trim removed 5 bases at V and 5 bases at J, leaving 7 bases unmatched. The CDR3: CASSTRTGGWETQYF. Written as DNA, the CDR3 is TGTGCCAGCAGCACAAGGACAGGGGGCTGGGAGACCCAGTACTTC. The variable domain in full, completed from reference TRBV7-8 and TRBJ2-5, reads GAGVSQSPRYKVAKRGQDVALRCDPISGHVSLFWYQQALGQGPEFLTYFQNEAQLDKSGLPSDRFFAERPEGSVSTLKIQRTQQEDSAVYLCASSTRTGGWETQYFGPGTRLLVL.

As DNA, the CDR3 is TGTGCCACAGGGGGGACAACCACCTCGGAGCAGTACTTC. This encodes CATGGTTTSEQYF. The genes are TRBV5-3 and TRBJ2-7; D possibly corresponds to TRBD1 (7 bases). TRBV5-3 is designated an ORF whose function remains uncertain. V dropped 9 bases and J dropped 7 bases, with 20 bases sitting between them. The CDR3 length is 13 residues.

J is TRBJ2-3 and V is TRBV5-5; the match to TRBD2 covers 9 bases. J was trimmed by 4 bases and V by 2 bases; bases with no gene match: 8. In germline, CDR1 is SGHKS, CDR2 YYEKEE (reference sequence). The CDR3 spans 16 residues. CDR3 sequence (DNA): TGTGCCAGCAGCTTTGATATAGTAGCGGGAGCAGATACGCAGTATTTT. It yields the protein CASSFDIVAGADTQYF.

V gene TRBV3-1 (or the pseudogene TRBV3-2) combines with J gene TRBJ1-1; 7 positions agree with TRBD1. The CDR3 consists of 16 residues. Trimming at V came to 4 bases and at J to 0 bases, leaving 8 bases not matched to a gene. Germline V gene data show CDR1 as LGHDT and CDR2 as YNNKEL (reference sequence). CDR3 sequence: CASSPGTAGMNTEAFF. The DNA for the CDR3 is TGTGCCAGCAGCCCCGGGACAGCGGGCATGAACACTGAAGCTTTCTTT.

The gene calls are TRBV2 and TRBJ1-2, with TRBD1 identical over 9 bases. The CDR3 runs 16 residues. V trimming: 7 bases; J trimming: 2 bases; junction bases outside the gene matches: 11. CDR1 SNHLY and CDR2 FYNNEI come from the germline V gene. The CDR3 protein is CASTGQGLVGNYGYTF. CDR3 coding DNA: TGTGCCAGCACGGGACAGGGTTTAGTGGGGAACTATGGCTACACCTTC.

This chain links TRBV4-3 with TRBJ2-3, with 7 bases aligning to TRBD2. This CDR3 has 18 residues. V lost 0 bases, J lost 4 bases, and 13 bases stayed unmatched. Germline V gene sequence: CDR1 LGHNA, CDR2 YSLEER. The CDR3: CASSQDQAGGSAADTQYF. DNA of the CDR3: TGCGCCAGCAGCCAAGATCAGGCGGGCGGGAGTGCCGCAGATACGCAGTATTTT.

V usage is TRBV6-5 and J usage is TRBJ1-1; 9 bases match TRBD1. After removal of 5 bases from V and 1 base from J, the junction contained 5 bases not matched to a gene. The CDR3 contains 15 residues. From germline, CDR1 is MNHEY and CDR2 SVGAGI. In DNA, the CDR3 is TGTGCCAGCAGTAGGACAGGGGTCCCGAACACTGAAGCTTTCTTT. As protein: CASSRTGVPNTEAFF.

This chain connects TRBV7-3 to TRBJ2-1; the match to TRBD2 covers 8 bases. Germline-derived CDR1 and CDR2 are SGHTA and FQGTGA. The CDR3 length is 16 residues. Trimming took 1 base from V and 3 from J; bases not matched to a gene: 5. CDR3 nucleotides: TGTGCCAGCAGCTTAAAGAGACTAGCGAACTACAATGAGCAGTTCTTC. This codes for CASSLKRLANYNEQFF.

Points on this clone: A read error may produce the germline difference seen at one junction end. The CDR3 loop is CASSDSIASGAPSSF. In DNA, the CDR3 is TGTGCCAGCAGTGACTCGATTGCTAGCGGGGCACCATCTTCTTTT. The chain has TRBV6-4 and TRBJ2-3; 9 bases are a match to TRBD2. Germline V gene lookup returns CDR1 MRHNA and CDR2 SNTAGT. There are 15 residues in the CDR3.

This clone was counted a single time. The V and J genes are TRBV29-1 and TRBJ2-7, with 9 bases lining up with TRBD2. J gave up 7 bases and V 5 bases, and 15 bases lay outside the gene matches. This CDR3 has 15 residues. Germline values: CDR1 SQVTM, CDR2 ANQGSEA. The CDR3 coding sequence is TGCAGCGTTCGTAGCGGGAGTGACCGGGGAGGGGAGCAGTACTTC. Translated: CSVRSGSDRGGEQYF.

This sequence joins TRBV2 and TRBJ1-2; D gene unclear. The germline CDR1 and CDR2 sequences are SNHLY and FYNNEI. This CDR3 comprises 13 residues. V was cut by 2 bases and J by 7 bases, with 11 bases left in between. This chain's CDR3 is CASSESVLSGYTF. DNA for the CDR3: TGTGCCAGCAGTGAATCAGTTCTTTCTGGCTACACCTTC.

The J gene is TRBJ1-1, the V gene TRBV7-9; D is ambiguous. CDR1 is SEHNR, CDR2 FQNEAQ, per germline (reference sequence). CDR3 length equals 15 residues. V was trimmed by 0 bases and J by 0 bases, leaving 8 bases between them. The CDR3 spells CASSLARGLNTEAFF. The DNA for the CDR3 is TGTGCCAGCAGCTTAGCTCGCGGATTGAACACTGAAGCTTTCTTT. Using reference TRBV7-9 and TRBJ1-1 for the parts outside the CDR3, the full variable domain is DTGVSQNPRHKITKRGQNVTFRCDPISEHNRLYWYRQTLGQGPEFLTYFQNEAQLEKSRLLSDRFSAERPKGSFSTLEIQRTEQGDSAMYLCASSLARGLNTEAFFGQGTRLTVV.

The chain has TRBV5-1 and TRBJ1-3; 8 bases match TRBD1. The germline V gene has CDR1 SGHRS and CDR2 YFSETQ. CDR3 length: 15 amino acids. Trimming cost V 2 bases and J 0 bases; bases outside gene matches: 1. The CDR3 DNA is TGCGCCAGCAGCTTCACAGGGGGCTCTGGAAACACCATATATTTT. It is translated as CASSFTGGSGNTIYF. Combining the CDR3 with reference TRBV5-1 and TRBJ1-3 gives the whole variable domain KAGVTQTPRYLIKTRGQQVTLSCSPISGHRSVSWYQQTPGQGLQFLFEYFSETQRNKGNFPGRFSGRQFSNSRSEMNVSTLELGDSALYLCASSFTGGSGNTIYFGEGSWLTVV.

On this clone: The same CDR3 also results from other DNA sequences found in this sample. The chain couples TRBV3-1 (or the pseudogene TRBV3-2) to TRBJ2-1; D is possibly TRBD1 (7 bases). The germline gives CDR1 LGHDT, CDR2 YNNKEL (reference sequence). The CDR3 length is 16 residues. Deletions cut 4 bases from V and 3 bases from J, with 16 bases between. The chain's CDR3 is CASSPYSGGSYNEQFF. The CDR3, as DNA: TGTGCCAGCAGCCCCTACTCAGGGGGGAGCTACAATGAGCAGTTCTTC.

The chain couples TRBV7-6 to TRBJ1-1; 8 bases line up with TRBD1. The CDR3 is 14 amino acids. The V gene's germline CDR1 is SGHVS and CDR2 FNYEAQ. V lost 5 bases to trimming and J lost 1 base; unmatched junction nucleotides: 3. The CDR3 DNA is TGTGCCAGCAGCACCGGACAGGGGAACACTGAAGCTTTCTTT. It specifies CASSTGQGNTEAFF.

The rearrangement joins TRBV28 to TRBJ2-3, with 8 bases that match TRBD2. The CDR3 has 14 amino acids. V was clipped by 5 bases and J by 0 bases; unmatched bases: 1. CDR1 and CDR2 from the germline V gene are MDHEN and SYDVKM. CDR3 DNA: TGTGCCAGCAGTCCTAGCGGGAGCACAGATACGCAGTATTTT. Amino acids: CASSPSGSTDTQYF.

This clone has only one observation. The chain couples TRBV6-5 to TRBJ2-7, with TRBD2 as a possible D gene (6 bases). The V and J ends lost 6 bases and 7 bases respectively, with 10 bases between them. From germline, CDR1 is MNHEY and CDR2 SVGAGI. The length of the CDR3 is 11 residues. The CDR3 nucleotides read TGTGCCAGCAGCCCACGGGAGGAGCAGTACTTC. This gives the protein CASSPREEQYF.

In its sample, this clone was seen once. The CDR3 DNA sequence: TGTGCCAGCAGCTCAGGGGGATTGGGGGCCAACGTCCTGACTTTC. Protein: CASSSGGLGANVLTF. This chain links TRBV28 with TRBJ2-6, with 7 bases identical to TRBD1. With V trimmed by 6 bases and J by 4 bases, 6 bases remained unmatched. Germline lookup yields CDR1 MDHEN and CDR2 SYDVKM. The CDR3 runs to 15 residues.

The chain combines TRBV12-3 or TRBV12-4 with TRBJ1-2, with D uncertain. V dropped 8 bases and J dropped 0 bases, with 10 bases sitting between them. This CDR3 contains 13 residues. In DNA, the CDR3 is TGTGCCAGCTCAGGTTTAGCTAACTATGGCTACACCTTC. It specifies CASSGLANYGYTF.

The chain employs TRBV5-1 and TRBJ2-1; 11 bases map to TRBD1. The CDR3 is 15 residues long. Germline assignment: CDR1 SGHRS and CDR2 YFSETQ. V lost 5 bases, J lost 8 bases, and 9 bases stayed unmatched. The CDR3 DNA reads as TGCGCCAGCAGGAGCAGGACAGGGGGCCTTGATGAGCAGTTCTTC. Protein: CASRSRTGGLDEQFF.

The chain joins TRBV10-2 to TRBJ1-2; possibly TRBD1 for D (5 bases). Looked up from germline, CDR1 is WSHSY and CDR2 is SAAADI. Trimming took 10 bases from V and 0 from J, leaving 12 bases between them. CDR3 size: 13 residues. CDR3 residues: CAISTDSNYGYTF. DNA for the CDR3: TGCGCCATCTCGACAGACTCTAACTATGGCTACACCTTC.

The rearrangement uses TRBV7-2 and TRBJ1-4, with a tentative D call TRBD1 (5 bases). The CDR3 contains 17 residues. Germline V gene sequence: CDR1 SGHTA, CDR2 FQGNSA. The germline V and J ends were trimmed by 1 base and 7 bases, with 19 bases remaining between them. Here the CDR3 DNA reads TGTGCCAGCAGCTTAGGGGGCGGCAGGGCGGGAGTTGAAAAACTGTTTTTT. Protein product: CASSLGGGRAGVEKLFF.

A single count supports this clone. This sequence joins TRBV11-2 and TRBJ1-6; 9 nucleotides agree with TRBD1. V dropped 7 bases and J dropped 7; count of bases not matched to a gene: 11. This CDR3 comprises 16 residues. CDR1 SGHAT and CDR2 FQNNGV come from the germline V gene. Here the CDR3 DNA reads TGTGCCAGCACCACCCCCGGACAGGGGAGAAATTCACCCCTCCACTTT. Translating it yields CASTTPGQGRNSPLHF.

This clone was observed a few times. CDR3 in amino acids: CASSLSGGPNTEAFF. The CDR3 coding sequence is TGTGCCAGCAGCTTAAGCGGAGGGCCGAACACTGAAGCTTTCTTT. This chain links TRBV7-3 with TRBJ1-1; D unresolved. The V end was cut by 1 base, the J end by 1 base, with 10 bases between. Germline CDR1 reads SGHTA; CDR2 reads FQGTGA. The CDR3 consists of 15 residues.

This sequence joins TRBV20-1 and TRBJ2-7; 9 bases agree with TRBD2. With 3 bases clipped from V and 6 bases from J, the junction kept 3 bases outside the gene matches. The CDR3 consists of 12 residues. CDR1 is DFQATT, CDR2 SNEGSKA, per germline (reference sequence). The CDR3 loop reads CSASGTSSEQYF. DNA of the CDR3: TGCAGTGCTAGTGGGACTAGCTCCGAGCAGTACTTC.

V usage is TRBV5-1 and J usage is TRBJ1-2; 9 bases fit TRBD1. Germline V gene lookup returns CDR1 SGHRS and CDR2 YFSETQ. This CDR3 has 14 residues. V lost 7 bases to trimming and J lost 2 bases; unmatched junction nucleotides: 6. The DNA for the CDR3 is TGCGCCAGCGGCCCCGGGACAGGGAACTATGGCTACACCTTC. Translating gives CASGPGTGNYGYTF.

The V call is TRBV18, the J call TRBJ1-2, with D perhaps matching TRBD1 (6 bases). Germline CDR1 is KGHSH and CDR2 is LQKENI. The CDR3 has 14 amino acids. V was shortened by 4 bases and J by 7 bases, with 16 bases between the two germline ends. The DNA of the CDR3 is TGTGCCAGCTCACAAGGGACAACGAGGGGTGGCTACACCTTC. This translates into CASSQGTTRGGYTF.

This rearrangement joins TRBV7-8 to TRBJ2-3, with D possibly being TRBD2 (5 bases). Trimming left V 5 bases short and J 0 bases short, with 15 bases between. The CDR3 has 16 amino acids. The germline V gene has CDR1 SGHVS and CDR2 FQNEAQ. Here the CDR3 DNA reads TGTGCCAGCAGCCGACCGAGCGGAGCAAGCACAGATACGCAGTATTTT. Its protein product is CASSRPSGASTDTQYF.